A single sample gave rise to the 25 T cell receptor beta chains below, sequenced in a study of long-term antiretroviral therapy in people with HIV. An immunoSEQ assay, version v3.0, was performed at survey level. Data came from immunoSEQ multiplex PCR; TCRdb stores just in-frame clones and leaves some out. This sample has 15,000 to 20,000 clones, with approximately 88% found just once. The sample consisted of unsorted PBMCs, taken 2.1 years after starting antiretroviral therapy. All receptors come from a man aged 18-30 years with HIV.

The CDR3 DNA reads TGTGCCAGCAGCCGAACTAGGGATCAGCCCCAGCATTTT. Translating gives CASSRTRDQPQHF. The chain has TRBV5-6 and TRBJ1-5; D is uncertain. Trimming pared 4 bases from V and 5 bases from J, leaving 10 bases between. This CDR3 is 13 amino acids long. The V gene's germline CDR1 is SGHDT and CDR2 YYEEEE.

The gene calls are TRBV10-3 and TRBJ2-5; D not certain. Germline lookup yields CDR1 ENHRY and CDR2 SYGVKD. This CDR3 spans 12 amino acids. DNA for the CDR3: TGTGACGAACGGGCCTTACTAGAGACCCAGTACTTC. Amino acids: CDERALLETQYF.

The CDR3 is CASSAEAGLSNQPQHF. CDR3 DNA: TGTGCCAGCAGCGCAGAGGCGGGATTGAGCAATCAGCCCCAGCATTTT. The chain employs TRBV7-9 and TRBJ1-5; D is ambiguous. Germline V gives CDR1 SEHNR, CDR2 FQNEAQ (reference sequence). This CDR3 is 16 amino acids long. V lost 5 bases, J lost 1 base, and 15 bases lay in between.

This rearrangement joins TRBV27 to TRBJ2-5; no clear D. In germline, CDR1 is MNHEY, CDR2 SMNVEV (reference sequence). Between the trimmed V and J ends, which lost 2 bases and 7 bases, there was a span of 5 bases. CDR3 length: 11 residues. CDR3: CASSLDGTQYF. Written as DNA, the CDR3 is TGTGCCAGCAGTTTAGATGGGACCCAGTACTTC.

This rearrangement joins TRBV29-1 to TRBJ1-2; D ambiguous. The germline V gene encodes CDR1 SQVTM and CDR2 ANQGSEA. Trimming shortened V by 4 bases and J by 8 bases, and 14 bases separated the two germline ends. The CDR3 is 12 amino acids. DNA of the CDR3: TGCAGCGTTGGGGGTCCCCTTGGCGGCTACACCTTC. Translating gives CSVGGPLGGYTF.

The chain combines TRBV29-1 with TRBJ2-5; D is perhaps TRBD1 (6 bases). Per the germline V gene, CDR1 is SQVTM and CDR2 is ANQGSEA. This CDR3 comprises 14 residues. This CDR3 is CSSGSGHGIETQYF. The DNA for the CDR3 is TGCAGTTCGGGGTCGGGACACGGGATCGAGACCCAGTACTTC.

CDR3 loop: CASSRDSRTDTQYF. The CDR3 DNA reads TGCGCCAGCAGTCGGGACAGCCGCACAGATACGCAGTATTTT. The rearrangement links TRBV5-1 to TRBJ2-3; TRBD1 agrees at 7 bases. CDR3 length: 14 amino acids. V dropped 5 bases and J dropped 1; count of bases not matched to a gene: 4. CDR1 and CDR2 from the germline V gene are SGHRS and YFSETQ.

The V and J genes are TRBV6-1 and TRBJ2-7; weak D call: TRBD1 (5 bases). V dropped 1 base and J dropped 2 bases, with 6 bases sitting between them. CDR1 and CDR2 from the germline V gene are MNHNS and SASEGT. There are 13 residues in the CDR3. CDR3 sequence reads: CASSEGGPYEQYF. The CDR3 DNA reads TGTGCCAGCAGTGAAGGGGGCCCCTACGAGCAGTACTTC.

The chain couples TRBV6-6 to TRBJ1-1, with D tentatively TRBD1 (6 bases). CDR1 MNHNY and CDR2 SVGAGI come from the germline V gene (reference sequence). Trimming took off 2 bases at V and 2 bases at J, with 15 bases between the two ends. The CDR3 loop spans 16 amino acids. The DNA for the CDR3 is TGTGCCAGCAGTTACCTACCGAGGGGGGAAAACACTGAAGCTTTCTTT. Protein product: CASSYLPRGENTEAFF.

The chain has TRBV7-8 and TRBJ2-7; D is perhaps TRBD1 or TRBD2 (5 bases each). Germline V gives CDR1 SGHVS, CDR2 FQNEAQ. Trimming pared 5 bases from V and 0 bases from J, leaving 20 bases between. There are 17 residues in the CDR3. The CDR3 spells CASSLRRLAGASYEQYF. CDR3 DNA sequence: TGTGCCAGCAGCCTCAGACGGCTAGCTGGGGCCTCCTACGAGCAGTACTTC.

The rearrangement uses TRBV6-4 and TRBJ1-2; the match to TRBD1 covers 9 bases. With 6 bases clipped from V and 4 bases from J, the junction kept 15 bases outside the gene matches. The CDR3 length is 17 residues. CDR1 is MRHNA, CDR2 SNTAGT, per germline. The chain's CDR3 is CASSAQPGQGGLYGYTF. The DNA for the CDR3 is TGTGCCAGCAGCGCCCAACCGGGACAGGGAGGGCTCTATGGCTACACCTTC.

V usage is TRBV7-9 and J usage is TRBJ2-5; unclear D gene. The CDR3 extends over 12 amino acids. CDR1 SEHNR and CDR2 FQNEAQ come from the germline V gene (reference sequence). Trimming removed 1 base at V and 7 bases at J, with 7 bases between. In nucleotides, the CDR3 is TGTGCCAGCAGCTTAGACCCAGGGACCCAGTACTTC. The encoded protein is CASSLDPGTQYF.

The rearrangement joins TRBV2 to TRBJ2-7, with a weak D call TRBD2 (5 bases). The CDR3 loop spans 11 amino acids. Between the trimmed V and J ends, which lost 7 bases and 4 bases, there was a span of 8 bases. Germline CDR1 reads SNHLY; CDR2 reads FYNNEI. The CDR3 protein is CASMGSYEQYF. The CDR3 nucleotides are TGTGCCAGCATGGGGAGTTACGAGCAGTACTTC.

This chain joins TRBV27 and TRBJ2-7; D remains unclear. Trimming pared 4 bases from V and 11 bases from J, leaving 6 bases between. CDR3 length: 9 amino acids. Germline lookup yields CDR1 MNHEY and CDR2 SMNVEV (reference sequence). The CDR3 coding sequence is TGTGCCAGCAGTTCCTTGGAGTACTTC. It specifies CASSSLEYF.

Only a few counts were recorded for this clone. The rearrangement links TRBV2 to TRBJ2-7; D is ambiguous. This CDR3 is built from 12 residues. Deletions cut 4 bases from V and 10 bases from J, with 14 bases between. CDR1 is SNHLY and CDR2 is FYNNEI in the germline V gene. The DNA for the CDR3 is TGTGCCAGCAGTGGAGGTTCTCCGGAACAGTACTTC. It encodes CASSGGSPEQYF.

DNA of the CDR3: TGTGCCAGCAGCACTGGAGAGACCCAGTACTTC. Protein sequence: CASSTGETQYF. The J gene is TRBJ2-5, the V gene TRBV13; D is uncertain. The CDR3 sequence is 11 residues long. Germline V gene lookup returns CDR1 PRHDT and CDR2 FYEKMQ (reference sequence). Trimming took off 5 bases at V and 4 bases at J, with 5 bases between the two ends.

This sequence joins TRBV13 and TRBJ2-7; tentatively, D is TRBD2 (5 bases). Trimming took off 5 bases at V and 2 bases at J, with 16 bases between the two ends. The V gene's germline CDR1 is PRHDT and CDR2 FYEKMQ (reference sequence). CDR3 size: 15 residues. The CDR3 coding sequence is TGTGCCAGCAGCCCGGGAATGGACTTAACCTACGAGCAGTACTTC. It codes for CASSPGMDLTYEQYF.

The J gene is TRBJ1-1, the V gene TRBV6-1, with D possibly TRBD1 on 6 matching bases. The germline V and J ends were trimmed by 4 bases and 6 bases, with 15 bases remaining between them. The CDR3 has 14 amino acids. CDR1 is MNHNS and CDR2 is SASEGT in the germline V gene. The CDR3 is CASSGTFRQAEAFF. The CDR3 nucleotides read TGTGCCAGCAGTGGAACATTCAGACAGGCTGAAGCTTTCTTT.

The chain combines TRBV19 with TRBJ2-1, with 9 nucleotides matching TRBD2. Germline V gene lookup returns CDR1 LNHDA and CDR2 SQIVND (reference sequence). The length of the CDR3 is 21 residues. V gave up 1 base and J gave up 0 bases; unmatched junction bases: 16. CDR3 amino acids: CASSIAPASGIIPFSYNEQFF. CDR3 in DNA: TGTGCCAGTAGTATAGCCCCGGCTAGCGGGATAATACCATTCTCCTACAATGAGCAGTTCTTC. Together with reference TRBV19 and TRBJ2-1, the CDR3 gives the full variable domain: DGGITQSPKYLFRKEGQNVTLSCEQNLNHDAMYWYRQDPGQGLRLIYYSQIVNDFQKGDIAEGYSVSREKKESFPLTVTSAQKNPTAFYLCASSIAPASGIIPFSYNEQFFGPGTRLTVL.

V is TRBV9 and J is TRBJ1-1; 9 nucleotides align to TRBD1. Germline V gives CDR1 SGDLS, CDR2 YYNGEE. The CDR3 spans 16 residues. V trimming: 3 bases; J trimming: 5 bases; junction bases outside the gene matches: 11. The CDR3: CASSGPRDRVGTEAFF. In DNA form, the CDR3 reads TGTGCCAGCAGCGGACCTAGGGACAGGGTAGGGACTGAAGCTTTCTTT.

The CDR3 reads CASKESATNEKLFF. The CDR3 DNA reads TGCGCCAGCAAGGAGTCAGCAACTAATGAAAAACTGTTTTTT. The V gene is TRBV5-1, the J gene TRBJ1-4, with no clear D. The V end lost 6 bases, the J end lost 0 bases, and 9 bases lay between the germline ends. The CDR3 has 14 residues. Germline CDR1 reads SGHRS; CDR2 reads YFSETQ.

V gene TRBV30 combines with J gene TRBJ2-7, with 8 bases lining up with TRBD1. The CDR3 loop spans 13 amino acids. Per germline, CDR1 GTSNPN and CDR2 SVGIG (reference sequence). The V gene end was trimmed by 4 bases and the J gene end by 5 bases; junction bases not matched to a gene: 7. The chain's CDR3 is CAWTRGLGNEQYF. CDR3 bases: TGTGCCTGGACCAGGGGGCTAGGGAACGAGCAGTACTTC.

The CDR3 loop reads CASSQPAGGYNEQFF. CDR3 DNA sequence: TGCGCCAGCAGCCAACCAGCGGGAGGCTACAATGAGCAGTTCTTC. This chain links TRBV4-3 with TRBJ2-1; 9 nucleotides line up with TRBD2. The CDR3 extends over 15 amino acids. J gave up 3 bases and V 2 bases, and 2 bases lay outside the gene matches. Germline loops: CDR1 LGHNA, CDR2 YSLEER.

The chain is built from TRBV29-1 and TRBJ2-1; no clear D. CDR3 size: 10 residues. With 6 bases removed from V and 3 bases from J, the gap between germline ends came to 3 bases. Per germline, CDR1 SQVTM and CDR2 ANQGSEA. The CDR3 region has the DNA TGCAGCGTGCACTACAATGAGCAGTTCTTC. Translated, it gives CSVHYNEQFF.

This clone was recorded a few times. J is TRBJ2-7 and V is TRBV7-9; D gene uncertain. CDR3 length: 13 residues. V lost 3 bases and J lost 5, with 11 bases in between. The germline CDR1 and CDR2 sequences are SEHNR and FQNEAQ (reference sequence). This CDR3 reads CASSFSKGHEQYF. The CDR3 DNA reads TGTGCCAGCAGCTTTTCCAAGGGCCACGAGCAGTACTTC.